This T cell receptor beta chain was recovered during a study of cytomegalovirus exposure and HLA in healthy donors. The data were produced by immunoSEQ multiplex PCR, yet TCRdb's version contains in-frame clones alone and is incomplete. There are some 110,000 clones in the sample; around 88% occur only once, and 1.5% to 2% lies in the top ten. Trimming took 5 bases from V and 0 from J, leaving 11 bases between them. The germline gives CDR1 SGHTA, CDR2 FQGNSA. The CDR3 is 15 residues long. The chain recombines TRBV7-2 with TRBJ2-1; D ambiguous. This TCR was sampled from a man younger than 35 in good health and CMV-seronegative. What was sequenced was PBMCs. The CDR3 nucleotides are TGTGCCAGCAGCCCACGGCCAGGCTCCTACAATGAGCAGTTCTTC. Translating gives CASSPRPGSYNEQFF.